Listed below are T cell receptor beta chains from one sample, sequenced in a study of blood T cell repertoires in COVID-19. Here immunoSEQ multiplex PCR was the method, and the copy in TCRdb shows in-frame clones only, minus some. The data show roughly 250,000 clones, 80% to 90% seen once. The material sequenced was PBMCs or T cells enriched from blood (not recorded which). These receptors originate from a woman aged 25 to 39 who had recovered from COVID-19. CDR3s include the opening cysteine and the closing phenylalanine or tryptophan. Fields, in order: clone size, J gene, V gene, D gene, CDR3 length, CDR3 protein, CDR3 DNA. D genes are given only for firm matches. The listing skips clone size in some rows; elsewhere it reads once, few, many or a size class.

>.|TRBJ2-3|TRBV12-1|.|16
CASSPLLREIPDTQYF
TGTGCCAGCAGCCCCCTTTTGCGGGAAATCCCAGATACGCAGTATTTT
>.|TRBJ2-2|TRBV2|TRBD2|15
CASSELAGVTGELFF
TGTGCCAGCAGTGAGCTTGCGGGAGTCACCGGGGAGCTGTTTTTT
>.|TRBJ1-2|TRBV5-1|.|13
CASSLEPGYGYTF
TGCGCCAGCAGCTTGGAACCAGGCTATGGCTACACCTTC
>.|TRBJ2-7|TRBV10-3|TRBD1|14
CAIRGDRGGNEQYF
TGTGCCATCAGGGGGGACAGGGGCGGCAACGAGCAGTACTTC
>.|TRBJ2-5|TRBV5-1|TRBD2|15
CASSLGHGGGETQYF
TGCGCCAGCAGCTTGGGACACGGGGGAGGGGAGACCCAGTACTTC
>.|TRBJ2-3|TRBV9|TRBD1|15
CASSRGQGAADTQYF
TGTGCCAGCAGCCGAGGACAGGGGGCGGCAGATACGCAGTATTTT
>.|TRBJ2-2|TRBV27|.|15
CASRGVGTYTGELFF
TGTGCCAGCAGAGGGGTAGGGACTTACACCGGGGAGCTGTTTTTT
>.|TRBJ2-3|TRBV24-1|.|15
CATSRGGGYTDTQYF
TGTGCCACCAGCCGCGGAGGAGGGTACACAGATACGCAGTATTTT
>.|TRBJ2-2|TRBV7-6|.|21
CASSLVPPINIGAANTGELFF
TGTGCCAGCAGCTTAGTGCCTCCAATCAATATTGGGGCCGCGAACACCGGGGAGCTGTTTTTT
>.|TRBJ2-7|TRBV12-3/TRBV12-4|.|13
CASSRDTAYEQYF
TGTGCCAGCAGTAGGGACACAGCCTACGAGCAGTACTTC
>.|TRBJ1-2|TRBV19|TRBD1|15
CASSASGTGVYGYTF
TGTGCCAGTAGCGCTTCCGGGACAGGGGTATATGGCTACACCTTC
>.|TRBJ1-2|TRBV11-2|TRBD1|14
CASSSPTGGYGYTF
TGTGCCAGCAGCTCACCGACAGGGGGCTATGGCTACACCTTC
>.|TRBJ2-3|TRBV2|.|14
CASSDGRGTDTQYF
TGTGCCAGCAGTGATGGGCGGGGCACAGATACGCAGTATTTT
>.|TRBJ1-1|TRBV14|.|15
CASWDTRGKNTEAFF
TGTGCCAGCTGGGACACGAGAGGGAAGAACACTGAAGCTTTCTTT
>.|TRBJ2-7|TRBV28|TRBD1|16
CASSTIWDRVSYEQYF
TGTGCCAGCAGTACCATATGGGACAGGGTCTCCTACGAGCAGTACTTC
>few|TRBJ1-1|TRBV7-9|.|14
CASSEFGGNTEAFF
TGTGCCAGCAGCGAATTCGGCGGTAACACTGAAGCTTTCTTT
>.|TRBJ1-3|TRBV10-3|TRBD1|18
CAISEHSGQGASGNTIYF
TGTGCCATCAGTGAACACTCCGGCCAGGGGGCCTCTGGAAACACCATATATTTT
>.|TRBJ1-2|TRBV23-1|.|12
CQGGGGPYGYTF
TGCCAGGGCGGGGGGGGACCCTATGGCTACACCTTC
>.|TRBJ1-1|TRBV11-2|.|15
CASSIKTWSNTEAFF
TGTGCCAGCAGCATAAAGACTTGGTCAAACACTGAAGCTTTCTTT
>.|TRBJ1-1|TRBV5-6|.|17
CASSSGTGLIGPDEAFF
TGTGCCAGCAGTTCGGGAACAGGGTTAATTGGACCCGATGAAGCTTTCTTT